A single sample gave rise to the 26 T cell receptor beta chains below, sequenced in a study of T-cell memory formation after mild COVID-19. From the 5' RACE reads, TCRdb called clonotypes with MiXCR, one entry per CDR3 protein. The data contain approximately 290,000 distinct CDR3 sequences, approximately 15% of them singletons. What was sequenced was PBMCs or a T cell subset sorted from them (not recorded which). The receptors here all came from a man between 18 and 29 years old who had mild COVID-19 (a few samples of this study predate the infection). Cell type and time point are not known.

This clonotype was counted between two and nine times. The chain couples TRBV3-1 to TRBJ1-2, with 9 bases lining up with TRBD1. The V and J ends lost 3 bases and 2 bases, in that order; junction bases with no gene match: 4. CDR3 length: 15 residues. Germline CDR1 reads LGHDT; CDR2 reads YNNKEL (reference sequence). CDR3 loop: CASSHGQGFNYGYTF. CDR3 coding DNA: TGTGCCAGCAGCCATGGACAGGGGTTCAACTATGGCTACACCTTC.

This clonotype is a singleton in its sample. This chain links TRBV6-5 with TRBJ2-3; weak D call: TRBD1 (5 bases). The germline gives CDR1 MNHEY, CDR2 SVGAGI. The CDR3 is 15 residues long. V was trimmed by 2 bases and J by 4 bases, leaving 13 bases between them. CDR3 residues: CASSYGRQIPDTQYF. The CDR3 coding sequence is TGTGCCAGCAGTTACGGCCGACAGATACCAGATACGCAGTATTTT.

This clonotype was seen only a few times. The rearrangement joins TRBV7-8 to TRBJ2-3, with 14 bases matching TRBD2. Germline V CDR1 and CDR2: SGHVS, FQNEAQ. The length of the CDR3 is 16 residues. After removal of 4 bases from V and 7 bases from J, the junction contained 7 bases not matched to a gene. CDR3 in amino acids: CASSSGLAGGIYTQYF. CDR3 sequence (DNA): TGTGCCAGCAGCTCTGGACTAGCGGGAGGCATTTATACGCAGTATTTT. The complete variable domain, with remaining parts taken from reference TRBV7-8 and TRBJ2-3, reads GAGVSQSPRYKVAKRGQDVALRCDPISGHVSLFWYQQALGQGPEFLTYFQNEAQLDKSGLPSDRFFAERPEGSVSTLKIQRTQQEDSAVYLCASSSGLAGGIYTQYFGPGTRLTVL.

V and J are TRBV10-3 and TRBJ1-1; TRBD1 aligns across 7 bases. CDR1 ENHRY and CDR2 SYGVKD come from the germline V gene. V lost 4 bases, J lost 0 bases, and 11 bases stayed unmatched. The CDR3 is made up of 17 amino acids. CDR3 sequence reads: CAISVGAGGAMNTEAFF. CDR3 coding DNA: TGTGCCATCAGTGTTGGGGCAGGGGGGGCCATGAACACTGAAGCTTTCTTT.

The chain uses TRBV20-1 and TRBJ2-5, with D tentatively TRBD1 (6 bases). Germline values: CDR1 DFQATT, CDR2 SNEGSKA (reference sequence). Deletions cut 7 bases from V and 4 bases from J, with 13 bases between. CDR3 size: 12 residues. DNA for the CDR3: TGCAGTGTGACAGGAGAGGCAGAGACCCAGTACTTC. As protein: CSVTGEAETQYF.

V gene TRBV29-1 combines with J gene TRBJ2-4; a possible D gene is TRBD1 (5 bases). The CDR3 runs 12 residues. Trimming stripped 4 bases from V and 8 bases from J, with 12 bases between. Looked up from germline, CDR1 is SQVTM and CDR2 is ANQGSEA. CDR3: CSVVGAVDIQYF. As DNA, the CDR3 is TGCAGCGTTGTTGGGGCGGTTGACATTCAGTACTTC.

This clonotype appeared a few times. The chain combines TRBV19 with TRBJ1-6; a weak D match, TRBD1 (5 bases). The V gene lost 5 bases and the J gene lost 7 bases, with 24 bases spanning the gap. CDR3 size: 18 residues. CDR1 and CDR2 from the germline V gene are LNHDA and SQIVND (reference sequence). In DNA form, the CDR3 reads TGTGCCAGTAGTCTGCAGGGCGCCAGGGCAGCCTCAAATTCACCCCTCCACTTT. Translating gives CASSLQGARAASNSPLHF.

This clonotype was recorded a few times. The chain joins TRBV7-2 to TRBJ2-5; 7 bases match TRBD1. The CDR3 spans 12 residues. Unmatched junction bases numbered 1, after V lost 0 bases and J lost 9 bases. Germline CDR1 reads SGHTA; CDR2 reads FQGNSA. The CDR3 coding sequence is TGTGCCAGCAGCTTAGCCGGGACAGCCCAGTACTTC. Encoded protein: CASSLAGTAQYF.

This clonotype showed up just a few times. The chain is built from TRBV11-2 and TRBJ2-2, with TRBD2 identical over 9 bases. V was clipped by 2 bases and J by 6 bases; unmatched bases: 7. Germline assignment: CDR1 SGHAT and CDR2 FQNNGV. The CDR3 runs 16 residues. Here the CDR3 reads CASSLTPSGGPGELFF. The CDR3 DNA sequence: TGTGCCAGCAGCTTAACCCCCAGCGGGGGGCCCGGGGAGCTGTTTTTT.

The rearrangement joins TRBV29-1 to TRBJ2-7, with D perhaps matching TRBD2 (6 bases). Germline V gene lookup returns CDR1 SQVTM and CDR2 ANQGSEA. V was clipped by 4 bases and J by 6 bases, with 22 bases between them. The CDR3 totals 15 residues. CDR3 loop: CSVGSAGRGLGEQYF. The CDR3 coding sequence is TGCAGCGTTGGGTCTGCGGGGCGGGGATTAGGCGAGCAGTACTTC.

This clonotype has only a few counts. V usage is TRBV18 and J usage is TRBJ2-1; a weak D match, TRBD1 (6 bases). Germline V gene sequence: CDR1 KGHSH, CDR2 LQKENI. Between the trimmed V and J ends, which lost 2 bases and 9 bases, there was a span of 17 bases. The CDR3 spans 15 residues. Here the CDR3 reads CASSPGALQGTEQFF. The CDR3, as DNA: TGTGCCAGCTCACCAGGGGCGTTACAGGGTACTGAGCAGTTCTTC.

In its sample, this clonotype was seen a few times. This rearrangement joins TRBV20-1 to TRBJ1-1, with 7 bases matching TRBD1. V shed 3 bases and J 4 bases; nucleotides not matched to a gene: 11. The length of the CDR3 is 15 residues. Germline-derived CDR1 and CDR2 are DFQATT and SNEGSKA (reference sequence). The CDR3 is CSARPRTGRVTEAFF. In DNA form, the CDR3 reads TGCAGTGCTAGGCCCCGGACAGGCCGGGTCACTGAAGCTTTCTTT.

This clonotype has only a few counts. V is TRBV4-2 and J is TRBJ1-2, with D possibly being TRBD1 (5 bases). In germline, CDR1 is LGHNA, CDR2 YNFKEQ. Deletions cut 1 base from V and 4 bases from J, with 13 bases between. The CDR3 extends over 15 amino acids. The CDR3 nucleotides read TGTGCCAGCAGCCAAGGAGAGGGGTCATCCTATGGCTACACCTTC. Translated: CASSQGEGSSYGYTF.

This clonotype was counted only a few times. The chain uses TRBV5-1 and TRBJ2-7, with TRBD1 identical over 8 bases. Germline loops: CDR1 SGHRS, CDR2 YFSETQ. The CDR3 is 14 residues long. Germline trimming cut 2 bases from V and 3 bases from J; bases unmatched to any gene: 4. Written as DNA, the CDR3 is TGCGCCAGCAGCTTCGGGACAGGAAACTACGAGCAGTACTTC. Protein product: CASSFGTGNYEQYF.

This sequence joins TRBV6-6 and TRBJ2-3, with 9 bases that match TRBD2. CDR3 size: 15 residues. Germline V gene data show CDR1 as MNHNY and CDR2 as SVGAGI (reference sequence). J gave up 3 bases and V 10 bases, and 11 bases lay outside the gene matches. DNA of the CDR3: TGTGCCACCAGAAGGCCTAGCGGGACGACAGATACGCAGTATTTT. This codes for CATRRPSGTTDTQYF.

This clonotype appeared a single time. The chain employs TRBV6-5 and TRBJ2-1; 10 bases agree with TRBD2. Germline V CDR1 and CDR2: MNHEY, SVGAGI. V trimming: 6 bases; J trimming: 9 bases; junction bases outside the gene matches: 11. CDR3 size: 15 residues. CDR3 residues: CASSSLAGAPGEQFF. In DNA form, the CDR3 reads TGTGCCAGCAGCTCTCTAGCGGGGGCCCCGGGTGAGCAGTTCTTC.

The chain is built from TRBV7-2 and TRBJ2-5, with D hard to call. Trimming took off 0 bases at V and 2 bases at J, with 7 bases between the two ends. Germline CDR1 and CDR2: SGHTA and FQGNSA. The CDR3 totals 14 residues. CDR3 residues: CASSLAQTQETQYF. CDR3 DNA sequence: TGTGCCAGCAGCTTAGCACAGACACAAGAGACCCAGTACTTC.

The V and J genes are TRBV20-1 and TRBJ2-3, with D unresolved. This CDR3 is built from 14 residues. The V end lost 3 bases, the J end lost 0 bases, and 10 bases lay between the germline ends. CDR1 and CDR2 (germline): DFQATT, SNEGSKA (reference sequence). The CDR3 protein is CSARRSPSTDTQYF. For the CDR3, the DNA is TGCAGTGCTAGGAGAAGCCCCAGCACAGATACGCAGTATTTT.

This clonotype was observed a few times. The chain is built from TRBV6-6 and TRBJ2-7; no firm D call. The CDR3 has 12 amino acids. CDR1 and CDR2 from the germline V gene are MNHNY and SVGAGI (reference sequence). V lost 6 bases, J lost 4 bases, and 10 bases lay in between. The CDR3 protein is CASSLDRYEQYV. The CDR3 DNA follows: TGTGCCAGCAGCCTGGACCGGTACGAGCAGTACGTC.

This clonotype appeared a few times. This chain connects TRBV21-1 to TRBJ2-5; the table's D call TRBD1 went unverified against the DNA. TRBV21-1 is classified as a pseudogene. This CDR3 is 13 amino acids long. The CDR3 DNA reads as TGTGCCAGCAGCAAAGGACAGCAAGAGACCCAGTACTTC. Amino acid sequence: CASSKGQQETQYF.

This clonotype was seen at least ten times. The V gene is TRBV7-2, the J gene TRBJ2-5; 7 positions agree with TRBD1. Germline CDR1 SGHTA, CDR2 FQGNSA. The trim removed 1 base at V and 4 bases at J, leaving 9 bases unmatched. This CDR3 spans 16 amino acids. CDR3 DNA sequence: TGTGCCAGCAGCTTAGGAGCCCAGACAGGGATAGAGACCCAGTACTTC. This translates into CASSLGAQTGIETQYF.

The gene calls are TRBV5-1 and TRBJ2-5; 7 nucleotides agree with TRBD2. Germline-derived CDR1 and CDR2 are SGHRS and YFSETQ. This CDR3 is built from 16 residues. Trimming took 0 bases from V and 5 from J; bases not matched to a gene: 10. CDR3 in DNA: TGCGCCAGCAGCTTGGCCGGGCTAGCGGCCGGGGAGACCCAGTACTTC. Translated, it gives CASSLAGLAAGETQYF.

This clonotype has just a few counts. The rearrangement links TRBV15 to TRBJ1-1, with TRBD1 matching over 9 bases. CDR1 and CDR2 from the germline V gene are LNHNV and YYDKDF (reference sequence). The CDR3 runs 16 residues. J was trimmed by 2 bases and V by 0 bases; bases with no gene match: 4. This chain's CDR3 is CATSRDPGQGNTEAFF. CDR3 coding DNA: TGTGCCACCAGCAGAGACCCGGGACAGGGAAACACTGAAGCTTTCTTT.

In this sample, this clonotype turned up many times. This chain joins TRBV29-1 and TRBJ2-5; D gene unclear. The V and J ends lost 4 bases and 1 base respectively, with 1 base between them. CDR1 SQVTM and CDR2 ANQGSEA come from the germline V gene. The CDR3 is 10 amino acids. This CDR3 reads CSVGQETQYF. Here the CDR3 DNA reads TGCAGCGTTGGCCAAGAGACCCAGTACTTC.

This clonotype has only a few counts. The chain has TRBV29-1 and TRBJ1-1; D unresolved. The V end lost 6 bases, the J end lost 11 bases, and 10 bases lay between the germline ends. CDR3 length equals 9 residues. Germline V CDR1 and CDR2: SQVTM, ANQGSEA. CDR3 DNA sequence: TGCAGCGTGGCGGGAGACGCTTTCTTT. Translation: CSVAGDAFF.

This clonotype was observed a handful of times. The chain joins TRBV7-2 to TRBJ2-6, with TRBD2 matching 7 bases. With V trimmed by 5 bases and J by 2 bases, 3 bases remained unmatched. In germline, CDR1 is SGHTA, CDR2 FQGNSA. CDR3 size: 15 residues. The CDR3 loop reads CASSGTSAGANVLTF. CDR3 nucleotides: TGTGCCAGCAGCGGCACTAGCGCTGGGGCCAACGTCCTGACTTTC.